This entry describes one T cell receptor beta chain. This entry is derived from a study of shared clonotypes between healthy human individuals. In the study overall: Serving as donors were two women and three men, whose ages spanned 18 to 49.

All donors were healthy HIV-negative adults lacking recent acute infections or vaccinations. Genomic DNA for unsorted samples was obtained from tens of millions of PBMCs. Trimming removed 5 bases from V and 5 bases from J; junction bases left unmatched: 4. Germline CDR1 LGHNA, CDR2 YSLEER. There are 14 residues in the CDR3. Clones were read by immunoSEQ multiplex PCR, and TCRdb kept only the in-frame ones, dropping some. The table includes 400,000 to 550,000 clones, 79% detected once. The source is a woman aged 35 to 49 in good health. Some clones in this sample may be carry-over from other donors' samples. The sequenced sample was PBMCs. The chain links TRBV4-3 to TRBJ2-2; TRBD2 aligns across 8 bases. CDR3 amino acids: CASSNGRATGELFF. The CDR3 bases are TGCGCCAGCAGCAACGGGAGGGCGACCGGGGAGCTGTTTTTT.